These T cell receptor beta chains were read from a single sample in a study of blood T cell repertoires in COVID-19. Clones were sequenced by immunoSEQ multiplex PCR, and TCRdb holds only the in-frame ones, with some missing. The table has around 330,000 clones, roughly 85% seen once; the top ten hold 1.9%. Sample: PBMCs or T cells enriched from blood (not recorded which). The receptors were gathered from a woman in her twenties or thirties who had been exposed to COVID-19. Both conserved end residues are part of each CDR3. The size entry is marked missing in some rows and otherwise reads once, few, many or a size class.

size	V	J	CDR3
.	TRBV11-2	TRBJ2-3	CASSFKAGGLGGDTQYF
few	TRBV2	TRBJ1-1	CASSEVIEAFF
.	TRBV3-1/TRBV3-2	TRBJ2-5	CASSQAGAGVGETQYF
.	TRBV6-4	TRBJ2-5	CASSENLRDSFQETQYF
.	TRBV10-1	TRBJ2-6	CASSEPGCSDRVISGANVLTF
.	TRBV9	TRBJ2-1	CASSVAKMAPDRLAGNNEQFF
.	TRBV5-1	TRBJ2-2	CASSPWLARNTGELFF
.	TRBV6-5	TRBJ2-5	CASSYTGGAETQYF
.	TRBV3-1/TRBV3-2	TRBJ2-1	CASSQVGLAENEQFF
.	TRBV5-4	TRBJ1-1	CASSLDPTDTEAFF
.	TRBV5-4	TRBJ2-7	CASSLAGRVYEQYF
.	TRBV6-5	TRBJ1-1	CGANLRNTEAFF
.	TRBV7-9	TRBJ2-1	CASSFWRGAHNEQFF
.	TRBV27	TRBJ2-7	CASSIGQDGYEQYF
.	TRBV7-9	TRBJ1-2	CASSTGTGGNINYGYTF
.	TRBV7-3	TRBJ1-2	CASQQGRYGYTF
.	TRBV4-2	TRBJ2-7	CASSLGLEQYF
.	TRBV7-2	TRBJ1-1	CASSLSVTEAFF
.	TRBV24-1	TRBJ2-2	CATSDFRNTGELFF
.	TRBV30	TRBJ1-3	CAWSWDISSGNTIYF
.	TRBV18	TRBJ1-6	CASSLKDGSSYNSPLHF
.	TRBV6-5	TRBJ2-7	CASSYSRLAGGYEQYF
.	TRBV28	TRBJ2-3	CASRGGYTQYF
.	TRBV30	TRBJ2-2	CAWRQGGDTGELFF